This TCR beta chain was observed in a study of T cell changes during pregnancy in multiple sclerosis. Method: immunoSEQ multiplex PCR; TCRdb's copy keeps in-frame clones and lacks some. The sample consists of roughly 47,000 clones, more than 80% of them appearing once. Germline CDR1 and CDR2: MNHEY and SMNVEV (reference sequence). Trimming cost V 6 bases and J 4 bases, with 13 bases left between them. The CDR3 is 13 residues long. This clone occurred once. The genes are TRBV27 and TRBJ2-7, with D perhaps matching TRBD1 (6 bases). The receptor was derived from a female donor with multiple sclerosis, enrolled in a pregnancy study. This specimen was CD8+ T cells from peripheral blood mononuclear cells, taken in the second trimester of pregnancy. CDR3 sequence (DNA): TGTGCCAGCAGCCCACTCGACAGGTACGAGCAGTACTTC. Its protein is CASSPLDRYEQYF.